This T cell receptor beta chain was sequenced in a study of T cell responses to AZD1222 COVID-19 vaccine (dated by TCRdb to the early 2020s). Background for the entire study: AZD1222 recipients with second doses at about 4 weeks or about 12 weeks were pooled, because spike-specific TCR depth and breadth did not differ between schedules. TCR sequencing was performed for about 240 trial participants, of whom around 210 were given two doses of AZD1222 and around 26 were given two doses of MenACWY control vaccine. Trial participants were enrolled into age subgroups of 18-55, 56-69 and 70-plus years, which contained about 150, 27 and 61 TCR-sequenced participants, respectively.

The sample's time point, from its label and the paper: baseline before first vaccination. Vaccinee samples were obtained from the UK trials COV001 and COV002, which included a single-blind randomized controlled phase 2/3 trial of AZD1222 (ChAdOx1 nCoV-19) in healthy adults. For TCRbeta chain sequencing, PBMC samples from trial participants were taken at day 0 and at day 28 after the second dose. The CDR3 regions of human TCRbeta chains were analyzed by immunosequencing. As for how the authors treated the data: TCRs in the repertoires were matched against a reference library of SARS-CoV-2-specific TCRs that had been generated with the MIRA antigen-specificity platform. Breadth was defined as the fraction of unique TCRs that were SARS-CoV-2-associated. Depth was defined as the fraction of total T cells that were SARS-CoV-2-associated. Using the MIRA data, each spike-specific TCR was mapped to the spike region that the TCR reacts to and placed in a CD4 or CD8 class. Log10-transformed breadth and depth values were compared by one-way ANOVA with Sidak's multiple comparisons tests. TCRdb limited this immuneACCESS table to in-frame rearrangements with V and J called. A share of clones is missing; checked studies link under half to unresolved V genes, and the rest is unexplained. The V and J calls and clone size were taken over from that table, and D and trimming were inferred from the DNA. Across this sample there are tens of thousands of clones, with roughly 94% seen only once. The biggest ten clones account for about 5.2% of the sample.

V is pared back by 8 bases and J by 1 base, with 9 bases lying between the germline termini. Per the germline V gene, KGHDR is the CDR1 and SFDVKD is the CDR2. From cysteine to phenylalanine, the CDR3 is 13 amino acids long. The entry retains the CDR3 DNA only, 39 bases that are in frame from base 1. Paper-wide results and their limitations: Vaccine-associated CD4 TCRs spanned the whole spike protein, with dominant responses in regions 160-218 and 743-854. Conclusions about previously exposed vaccinees are limited, since just six or seven AZD1222 recipients were seropositive for SARS-CoV-2 at baseline. No day 14 peak-response samples were available, so repertoires were characterized only after the peak T cell response. Spike-specific TCR breadth and depth rose significantly after two AZD1222 doses compared with day 0 and with MenACWY recipients. Epitopes outside the regions mutated in the B.1.351 and B.1.1.7 variants were reportedly recognized by nearly half of the unique spike-specific TCRs. The 56-69-year group was small, and its depth increase did not reach significance, likely because of low power. Participants were mostly white British and included more females than males, and it was suggested by the authors that clonal diversity may have been underestimated.

About this clone itself: Its antigen is unknown. Per-base qualities were not stored, and no clone one base away is much larger.

Sequencing was performed on peripheral blood, taken on day 0 of AZD1222 vaccination. This receptor was obtained from an adult in good health. The sequence joins TRBV24-1 to TRBJ2-3; confidence is insufficient to name the D gene. The DNA sequence is TGTGCCACCAAAGCCGGCGGCACAGATACGCAGTATTTT. The translation is CATKAGGTDTQYF.